A single sample gave rise to the 26 T cell receptor beta chains below, sequenced in a study of T cell repertoires in ileal Crohn's disease. Data came from immunoSEQ multiplex PCR; TCRdb stores just in-frame clones and leaves some out. The profile shows about 3,800 clones, about 80% of them singletons. Sequences were obtained from ileal tissue. The receptors come from an adult with Crohn's disease.

This chain uses TRBV19 with TRBJ1-1; D unclear. CDR1 LNHDA and CDR2 SQIVND come from the germline V gene (reference sequence). V was cut by 3 bases and J by 5 bases, with 16 bases left in between. The CDR3 has 15 amino acids. In DNA, the CDR3 is TGTGCCAGTAGTATGAGGGTCGGGGAGCGGACTGAAGCTTTCTTT. As protein: CASSMRVGERTEAFF.

The chain is built from TRBV6-5 and TRBJ1-2, with D unclear. Trimming cost V 4 bases and J 6 bases, with 6 bases left between them. The CDR3 covers 11 residues. Germline CDR1 and CDR2: MNHEY and SVGAGI. CDR3 sequence (DNA): TGTGCCAGCAGTTGGGGAGATGGCTACACCTTC. Protein product: CASSWGDGYTF.

V usage is TRBV5-1 and J usage is TRBJ1-6; TRBD1 is a possible D gene (6 bases). V was cut by 4 bases and J by 5 bases, with 16 bases left in between. The germline gives CDR1 SGHRS, CDR2 YFSETQ. This CDR3 is 16 amino acids long. The CDR3 loop is CASSPFGTSHNSPLHF. The CDR3 region has the DNA TGCGCCAGCAGCCCTTTCGGGACATCTCATAATTCACCCCTCCACTTT.

The chain joins TRBV4-2 to TRBJ2-5, with D perhaps matching TRBD1 (7 bases). The J call may be wrong; the DNA end is better matched by TRBJ2-7. Germline V gene lookup returns CDR1 LGHNA and CDR2 YNFKEQ. The CDR3 totals 19 residues. CDR3 protein: CASSQDLAGQSSFYYEQYF. DNA of the CDR3: TGTGCCAGCAGCCAAGATTTGGCGGGACAGTCCTCCTTTTATTACGAGCAGTACTTC.

This clone was counted between two and nine times. The V gene is TRBV10-3, the J gene TRBJ1-3; 9 nucleotides align to TRBD1. Germline V lookup: CDR1 ENHRY, CDR2 SYGVKD. J lost 9 bases, V lost 10 bases, and 7 bases had no gene match. This CDR3 is built from 12 residues. The CDR3 sequence: CASRGQGSTIYF. Here the CDR3 DNA reads TGTGCCAGTCGGGGACAGGGTTCCACCATATATTTT.

The V and J genes are TRBV2 and TRBJ2-1, with 12 bases lining up with TRBD1. The CDR3 sequence is 15 residues long. Germline lookup yields CDR1 SNHLY and CDR2 FYNNEI. J gave up 6 bases and V 4 bases, and 4 bases lay outside the gene matches. DNA for the CDR3: TGTGCCAGCAGTGTAAAGGGACAGGGGGCCAATGAGCAGTTCTTC. This encodes CASSVKGQGANEQFF.

The chain recombines TRBV11-3 with TRBJ1-1, with 7 bases fitting TRBD1. Germline CDR1 and CDR2: SGHNT and YENEEA. V lost 1 base, J lost 1 base, and 3 bases stayed unmatched. This CDR3 has 15 residues. The CDR3 sequence is CASSLGRTGNTEAFF. The CDR3 region has the DNA TGTGCCAGCAGCTTAGGGCGGACAGGGAACACTGAAGCTTTCTTT.

V usage is TRBV5-1 and J usage is TRBJ2-7; 11 bases are a match to TRBD1. The CDR3 sequence is 14 residues long. With 2 bases clipped from V and 8 bases from J, the junction kept 6 bases outside the gene matches. From germline, CDR1 is SGHRS and CDR2 YFSETQ. The CDR3 sequence: CASSLGQGADKQYF. The CDR3 DNA reads as TGCGCCAGCAGCTTAGGACAGGGGGCGGATAAGCAGTACTTC.

The V and J genes are TRBV5-1 and TRBJ2-3; 7 bases are shared with TRBD2. The V segment lost 5 bases and the J segment 0 bases; nucleotides outside the gene matches: 6. The CDR3 has 15 amino acids. Germline CDR1 is SGHRS and CDR2 is YFSETQ. CDR3 sequence reads: CASRMSGASTDTQYF. The CDR3 DNA follows: TGCGCCAGCAGGATGAGCGGGGCAAGCACAGATACGCAGTATTTT.

The J gene is TRBJ2-2, the V gene TRBV4-1, with TRBD1 identical over 9 bases. V was pared by 2 bases and J by 7 bases, with 8 bases of the junction left unmatched. Per germline, CDR1 MGHRA and CDR2 YSYEKL. The CDR3 contains 16 residues. The CDR3 DNA reads as TGCGCCAGCAGCCAAATGACAGGGGGGACTGGCGGGGAGCTGTTTTTT. Translation gives CASSQMTGGTGGELFF.

This clone has just one count. This rearrangement joins TRBV2 to TRBJ1-4, with D uncertain. The CDR3 loop spans 14 amino acids. V was pared by 6 bases and J by 8 bases, with 16 bases between. Germline V gene sequence: CDR1 SNHLY, CDR2 FYNNEI. The chain's CDR3 is CASSPGISGEKLFF. The CDR3 DNA is TGTGCCAGCAGCCCGGGGATCTCCGGCGAAAAACTGTTTTTT.

The V gene is TRBV11-3, the J gene TRBJ1-2, with 8 bases matching TRBD1. The CDR3 runs 14 residues. V lost 4 bases, J lost 4 bases, and 5 bases stayed unmatched. CDR1 and CDR2 from the germline V gene are SGHNT and YENEEA. The DNA for the CDR3 is TGTGCCAGCAGCTCACAGGGGGGTGCCTATGGCTACACCTTC. This encodes CASSSQGGAYGYTF.

V gene TRBV4-2 combines with J gene TRBJ1-2; D unclear. V was clipped by 4 bases and J by 6 bases, with 18 bases between them. Germline lookup yields CDR1 LGHNA and CDR2 YNFKEQ. The CDR3 sequence is 15 residues long. The CDR3 nucleotides are TGTGCCAGCAGCCGAGTCGCGGGTAGAGAGGATGGCTACACCTTC. Amino acid sequence: CASSRVAGREDGYTF.

This rearrangement joins TRBV10-2 to TRBJ2-7, with D tentatively TRBD2 (5 bases). CDR1 and CDR2 (germline): WSHSY, SAAADI. V gave up 6 bases and J gave up 0 bases, with 9 bases separating them. This CDR3 is 13 amino acids long. The DNA of the CDR3 is TGCGCCAGCAGGGACTTTAGCTCCTACGAGCAGTACTTC. Encoded protein: CASRDFSSYEQYF.

The V gene is TRBV6-5, the J gene TRBJ1-3; D is unclear. The CDR3 totals 13 residues. Germline CDR1 MNHEY, CDR2 SVGAGI. V was trimmed by 5 bases and J by 4 bases, leaving 9 bases between them. The CDR3 here is CASSPRTGNTIYF. CDR3 nucleotides: TGTGCCAGCAGTCCCAGAACCGGAAACACCATATATTTT.

The chain links TRBV5-5 to TRBJ2-3; 8 bases map to TRBD1. After removal of 0 bases from V and 6 bases from J, the junction contained 12 bases not matched to a gene. Germline CDR1 is SGHKS and CDR2 is YYEKEE (reference sequence). The length of the CDR3 is 17 residues. The CDR3 nucleotides are TGTGCCAGCAGCTTGGAGGGGGCGGCAGGGGGCGCCGATACGCAGTATTTT. Encoded protein: CASSLEGAAGGADTQYF.

V and J are TRBV19 and TRBJ2-7; D is perhaps TRBD2 (6 bases). Germline CDR1 reads LNHDA; CDR2 reads SQIVND (reference sequence). The V end lost 3 bases, the J end lost 1 base, and 13 bases lay between the germline ends. The CDR3 runs to 15 residues. The chain's CDR3 is CASSILAASSYEQYF. DNA of the CDR3: TGTGCCAGTAGTATCTTAGCGGCCAGTTCCTACGAGCAGTACTTC.

The chain uses TRBV6-6 and TRBJ2-5, with TRBD2 identical over 8 bases. This CDR3 is 15 amino acids long. The ends lost 8 bases at V and 5 bases at J; junction bases unmatched: 13. The germline V gene encodes CDR1 MNHNY and CDR2 SVGAGI (reference sequence). CDR3 sequence reads: CASCGLGTSLETQYF. The CDR3 region has the DNA TGTGCCAGCTGCGGATTGGGGACTAGTCTTGAGACCCAGTACTTC.

The chain uses TRBV18 and TRBJ1-2, with a weak D call TRBD1 (5 bases). The CDR3 has 15 amino acids. CDR1 KGHSH and CDR2 LQKENI come from the germline V gene. Trimming stripped 0 bases from V and 8 bases from J, with 16 bases between. This CDR3 reads CASSPPQTAEMGYTF. CDR3 in DNA: TGTGCCAGCTCACCACCTCAGACAGCCGAGATGGGCTACACCTTC. The whole variable domain, filled in from reference TRBV18 and TRBJ1-2, reads NAGVMQNPRHLVRRRGQEARLRCSPMKGHSHVYWYRQLPEEGLKFMVYLQKENIIDESGMPKERFSAEFPKEGPSILRIQQVVRGDSAAYFCASSPPQTAEMGYTFGSGTRLTVV.

The chain recombines TRBV7-2 with TRBJ2-3; possibly TRBD2 for D (6 bases). The CDR3 is 19 amino acids. In germline, CDR1 is SGHTA, CDR2 FQGNSA. Trimming cost V 1 base and J 1 base, with 21 bases left between them. The CDR3 DNA follows: TGTGCCAGCAGCTTAGGGCGGGGTCGGTCTGTGTTTGGCACAGATACGCAGTATTTT. Protein: CASSLGRGRSVFGTDTQYF.

The chain is built from TRBV11-3 and TRBJ2-5, with D unresolved. Germline lookup yields CDR1 SGHNT and CDR2 YENEEA. The CDR3 has 13 residues. V was clipped by 3 bases and J by 5 bases, with 10 bases between them. Here the CDR3 DNA reads TGTGCCAGCAGCTTTTCACGGGTGGAGACCCAGTACTTC. It codes for CASSFSRVETQYF.

The V call is TRBV5-1, the J call TRBJ1-1, with 7 nucleotides matching TRBD1. The V gene end was trimmed by 10 bases and the J gene end by 3 bases; junction bases not matched to a gene: 9. Looked up from germline, CDR1 is SGHRS and CDR2 is YFSETQ. The CDR3 extends over 13 amino acids. CDR3 sequence (DNA): TGCGCCGGCGGGGCCGACAGGGACACTGAAGCTTTCTTT. Encoded protein: CAGGADRDTEAFF.

Note on this clone: Within the sample, other DNA sequences also encode this same CDR3. The chain employs TRBV11-3 and TRBJ2-3; maybe TRBD1 (5 bases). The CDR3 has 14 residues. Per germline, CDR1 SGHNT and CDR2 YENEEA. V was shortened by 3 bases and J by 0 bases, with 7 bases between the two germline ends. The CDR3 sequence is CASSLTASTDTQYF. Here the CDR3 DNA reads TGTGCCAGCAGCTTGACAGCAAGCACAGATACGCAGTATTTT.

The gene calls are TRBV5-5 and TRBJ2-7, with unresolved D. This CDR3 is built from 15 residues. The V gene lost 1 base and the J gene lost 0 bases, with 11 bases spanning the gap. Per germline, CDR1 SGHKS and CDR2 YYEKEE (reference sequence). The CDR3 DNA is TGTGCCAGCAGCTTGTGGTATCTCAGCTCCTACGAGCAGTACTTC. This encodes CASSLWYLSSYEQYF. Full variable domain (rest looked up from reference TRBV5-5 and TRBJ2-7): DAGVTQSPTHLIKTRGQQVTLRCSPISGHKSVSWYQQVLGQGPQFIFQYYEKEERGRGNFPDRFSARQFPNYSSELNVNALLLGDSALYLCASSLWYLSSYEQYFGPGTRLTVT.

This chain connects TRBV13 to TRBJ2-3; weak D call: TRBD2 (7 bases). The length of the CDR3 is 14 residues. In germline, CDR1 is PRHDT, CDR2 FYEKMQ (reference sequence). V shed 1 base and J shed 4 bases, with 9 bases lying between them. The CDR3 here is CASSLVGGPDTQYF. The CDR3 region has the DNA TGTGCCAGCAGCTTAGTGGGGGGGCCAGATACGCAGTATTTT.

The chain uses TRBV11-2 and TRBJ2-1; possibly TRBD1 for D (5 bases). The CDR3 is 14 residues long. The V and J ends lost 0 bases and 3 bases respectively, with 6 bases between them. CDR1 and CDR2 (germline): SGHAT, FQNNGV. The CDR3 reads CASSLDDSYNEQFF. CDR3 in DNA: TGTGCCAGCAGCTTAGACGACAGCTACAATGAGCAGTTCTTC.